This entry features one T cell receptor (beta chain) sequence. What it binds is not known. Peripheral blood genomic DNA, not sorted cells or RNA, was the template. Multiplex touch-down PCR with TRB-A/B primers amplified rearranged V-D-J TRB sequences. TCRdb reanalysed the multiplex PCR reads using MiXCR and keeps one entry per CDR3 protein. This sample yields about 10,000 distinct CDR3 sequences, of which 40% are seen a single time; 1.5% to 2% belongs to the top ten. The record originates from a study of T cell repertoires in aging, cancer and after chemotherapy. Study-wide context: Repeat sampling of healthy donors over several months to years showed clear clonal overlap. Roughly 10 million TCR reads made up the full dataset.

The CDR3 totals 15 residues. Germline CDR1 DFQATT, CDR2 SNEGSKA (reference sequence). V lost 0 bases to trimming and J lost 4 bases; unmatched junction nucleotides: 6. The study's findings and limits: Healthy donors lost TCR diversity with age mainly through richness, cancer patients through richness and evenness. Untreated cancer patients had significantly lower blood TCR diversity than age-matched healthy donors.

This sequence was found in a human donor in good health. The genes are TRBV20-1 and TRBJ1-5, with TRBD1 matching over 7 bases. The sample consisted of blood. The CDR3 is CSAREGTAGNQPQHF. In nucleotides, the CDR3 is TGCAGTGCTAGAGAAGGGACAGCGGGGAATCAGCCCCAGCATTTT.